This T cell receptor beta chain was documented in a study of blood T cell repertoires in COVID-19. About the study: Italy, Spain and the United States were the sources of the convalescent and acute COVID-19 samples. From T cells, B-cell-depleted T cells, or PBMCs came the material, which was cDNA or gDNA.

Clinical histories supplied by participants themselves formed the basis of cohort assignment. Germline V lookup: CDR1 SEHNR, CDR2 FQNEAQ (reference sequence). With 3 bases removed from V and 8 bases from J, the gap between germline ends came to 11 bases. There are 14 residues in the CDR3. Authors' processing steps: Estimates of nucleated cell counts were drawn from the amplification of reference gene primers. The assay was immunoSEQ multiplex PCR, and TCRdb's table has in-frame clones only and misses some. The DNA gave D and trimming, while V, J and clone size come from that table. Among some 190,000 clones listed, around three quarters were seen once.

The source material was PBMCs or T cells enriched from blood (not recorded which). This chain joins TRBV7-9 and TRBJ1-6; unclear D gene. The sequence was obtained from a woman between 45 and 60 years old with acute COVID-19. CDR3 sequence: CASSFGIQDSPLHF. The DNA for the CDR3 is TGTGCCAGCAGCTTCGGGATTCAGGATTCACCCCTCCACTTT.